The 21 T cell receptor beta chains presented below share a single source sample, sequenced in a study of identical twins. MiXCR, applied by TCRdb to the 5' RACE reads, yields one record per CDR3 protein. The sample includes about 1.7 million distinct CDR3 sequences, 25% to 35% of them seen just once. The sample consisted of cord blood. Receptor source: a newborn girl in good health.

This rearrangement joins TRBV5-1 to TRBJ1-6; 7 bases fit TRBD1. CDR3 size: 15 residues. V shed 0 bases and J 5 bases; nucleotides not matched to a gene: 2. CDR1 and CDR2 from the germline V gene are SGHRS and YFSETQ. The CDR3 sequence is CASSLVQGNNSPLHF. CDR3 sequence (DNA): TGCGCCAGCAGCTTGGTACAGGGGAATAATTCACCCCTCCACTTT.

This rearrangement joins TRBV14 to TRBJ2-1, with D unresolved. Judging by the DNA end, TRBJ2-7 fits better; the J call may be wrong. CDR3 size: 13 residues. Germline CDR1 is SGHDN and CDR2 is FVKESK. As DNA, the CDR3 is TGTGCCAGCAGCCAAGGCCAACTATACGAGCAGTACTTC. Its protein product is CASSQGQLYEQYF.

This clonotype was recorded a few times. The V and J genes are TRBV5-1 and TRBJ2-1, with D tentatively TRBD2 (6 bases). CDR3 length: 12 residues. CDR1 and CDR2 from the germline V gene are SGHRS and YFSETQ. The V gene lost 0 bases and the J gene lost 9 bases, with 7 bases spanning the gap. CDR3 protein: CASSLGGTEQFF. CDR3 coding DNA: TGCGCCAGCAGCTTGGGCGGGACTGAGCAGTTCTTC.

The V gene is TRBV11-2, the J gene TRBJ2-7; D is ambiguous. Deletions cut 4 bases from V and 6 bases from J, with 10 bases between. Germline V gene sequence: CDR1 SGHAT, CDR2 FQNNGV. The CDR3 extends over 12 amino acids. The CDR3 reads CASSWAVSEQYF. The DNA for the CDR3 is TGTGCCAGCAGCTGGGCCGTCAGCGAGCAGTACTTC.

This chain connects TRBV5-1 to TRBJ2-4, with a tentative D call TRBD2 (6 bases). The CDR3 has 18 residues. Germline values: CDR1 SGHRS, CDR2 YFSETQ. V gave up 2 bases and J gave up 3 bases, with 21 bases separating them. CDR3 sequence (DNA): TGCGCCAGCAGCTTCACCCCCCTAGCGCCTACCCTCAAAAACATTCAGTACTTC. As protein: CASSFTPLAPTLKNIQYF.

There are a few counts of this clonotype. V is TRBV6-6 and J is TRBJ2-4, with 9 bases aligning to TRBD2. Germline V gives CDR1 MNHNY, CDR2 SVGAGI (reference sequence). V was clipped by 4 bases and J by 7 bases; unmatched bases: 8. CDR3 length: 15 residues. In DNA, the CDR3 is TGTGCCAGCAGTTCCCGACTAAGCGGGGGGAACATTCAGTACTTC. Protein: CASSSRLSGGNIQYF.

This clonotype has just a few counts. The chain employs TRBV29-1 and TRBJ1-2, with a tentative D call TRBD1 (6 bases). The V and J ends lost 5 bases and 4 bases respectively, with 23 bases between them. CDR1 and CDR2 (germline): SQVTM, ANQGSEA. This CDR3 comprises 16 residues. CDR3 in amino acids: CSVRPPAGPGAYGYTF. The CDR3 nucleotides are TGCAGCGTTCGGCCCCCAGCAGGTCCGGGGGCCTATGGCTACACCTTC.

The CDR3 bases are TGCAGCGTTGGCGGGACAGGGGGCCAAGAGACCCAGTACTTC. It yields the protein CSVGGTGGQETQYF. The chain links TRBV29-1 to TRBJ2-5; 11 bases align to TRBD1. This CDR3 comprises 14 residues. The V and J ends lost 4 bases and 1 base, in that order; junction bases with no gene match: 2. CDR1 is SQVTM, CDR2 ANQGSEA, per germline.

The CDR3 DNA reads TGTGCCAGCAGCTTAAGTGTCGCCAGAGCCTACGAGCAGTACTTC. Residues: CASSLSVARAYEQYF. The chain uses TRBV7-9 and TRBJ2-7, with no clear D. Germline V CDR1 and CDR2: SEHNR, FQNEAQ (reference sequence). V was clipped by 2 bases and J by 2 bases, with 13 bases between them. The CDR3 has 15 residues. Variable domain in full (rest from reference TRBV7-9 and TRBJ2-7): DTGVSQNPRHKITKRGQNVTFRCDPISEHNRLYWYRQTLGQGPEFLTYFQNEAQLEKSRLLSDRFSAERPKGSFSTLEIQRTEQGDSAMYLCASSLSVARAYEQYFGPGTRLTVT.

V and J are TRBV4-2 and TRBJ1-2; the D gene is possibly TRBD1 (6 bases). Trimming removed 1 base at V and 2 bases at J, with 23 bases between. Germline V gives CDR1 LGHNA, CDR2 YNFKEQ. The length of the CDR3 is 19 residues. The CDR3 region has the DNA TGTGCCAGCAGCCAAGGGGCCGGGACACGGCTCCCCAAAAACTATGGCTACACCTTC. It codes for CASSQGAGTRLPKNYGYTF.

This clonotype has a count of ten or more. This rearrangement joins TRBV10-3 to TRBJ2-6, with D possibly matching TRBD2 (5 bases). Germline V gene lookup returns CDR1 ENHRY and CDR2 SYGVKD. The CDR3 sequence is 15 residues long. Trimming cost V 2 bases and J 0 bases, with 5 bases left between them. The CDR3 region has the DNA TGTGCCATCAGTGAGGCGGGCTCTGGGGCCAACGTCCTGACTTTC. It specifies CAISEAGSGANVLTF.

CDR3 protein: CASRHGGGEPNEQFF. In DNA, the CDR3 is TGTGCCAGCCGTCACGGGGGAGGGGAACCAAATGAGCAGTTCTTC. The chain joins TRBV6-5 to TRBJ2-1; TRBD2 matches 7 bases. Germline values: CDR1 MNHEY, CDR2 SVGAGI. The V and J ends lost 8 bases and 7 bases, in that order; junction bases with no gene match: 14. There are 15 residues in the CDR3.

This clonotype turned up a few times. V and J are TRBV3-1 and TRBJ2-5, with D tentatively TRBD1 (5 bases). The J call may be mistaken, given a closer DNA end match to TRBJ2-7. The germline V gene has CDR1 LGHDT and CDR2 YNNKEL (reference sequence). CDR3 length equals 13 residues. CDR3 DNA sequence: TGTGCCAGCAGCCAGGAGTCAGGGATCGAGCAGTACTTC. It codes for CASSQESGIEQYF.

J is TRBJ2-7 and V is TRBV20-1; weak D call: TRBD2 (5 bases). The last part of the DNA fits TRBJ2-5 better; the J call may be wrong. The CDR3 spans 13 residues. Germline V lookup: CDR1 DFQATT, CDR2 SNEGSKA (reference sequence). CDR3 in amino acids: CSATSTRRETQYF. CDR3 coding DNA: TGCAGTGCTACTTCTACTAGGAGAGAGACCCAGTACTTC.

Remarks on this clonotype: A read error is possible here, since a much larger clone lies one base away. This chain links TRBV5-1 with TRBJ2-1; tentative D call: TRBD2 (5 bases). Germline loops: CDR1 SGHRS, CDR2 YFSETQ. This CDR3 is 14 amino acids long. Deletions cut 3 bases from V and 2 bases from J, with 9 bases between. The CDR3 loop reads CASSSTKTYNEQFF. Written as DNA, the CDR3 is TGCGCCAGCAGCTCGACTAAAACCTACAATGAGCAGTTCTTC.

V gene TRBV4-2 combines with J gene TRBJ2-5; no clear D. The CDR3 length is 14 residues. CDR1 and CDR2 from the germline V gene are LGHNA and YNFKEQ. Trimming cost V 4 bases and J 0 bases, with 9 bases left between them. The CDR3 region is CASSPLRYQETQYF. The CDR3 DNA follows: TGTGCCAGCAGCCCCCTCCGGTACCAAGAGACCCAGTACTTC.

CDR3 loop: CSAREGVGDQPQHF. The DNA of the CDR3 is TGCAGTGCTAGAGAGGGGGTAGGGGATCAGCCCCAGCATTTT. The genes are TRBV20-1 and TRBJ1-5; D perhaps matches TRBD1 (5 bases). This CDR3 has 14 residues. Germline lookup yields CDR1 DFQATT and CDR2 SNEGSKA (reference sequence). The V gene lost 0 bases and the J gene lost 5 bases, with 11 bases spanning the gap.

This clonotype was counted a few times. The chain is built from TRBV10-3 and TRBJ2-1, with TRBD2 matching over 12 bases. The CDR3 runs 14 residues. After removal of 4 bases from V and 8 bases from J, the junction contained 3 bases not matched to a gene. CDR1 is ENHRY and CDR2 is SYGVKD in the germline V gene. CDR3 coding DNA: TGTGCCATCAGTGCTAGCGGGGGGGCCGATGAGCAGTTCTTC. Translating it yields CAISASGGADEQFF.

The chain combines TRBV7-8 with TRBJ2-7, with TRBD1 as a possible D gene (5 bases). Germline V CDR1 and CDR2: SGHVS, FQNEAQ. Deletions cut 3 bases from V and 3 bases from J, with 15 bases between. The CDR3 loop spans 15 amino acids. The CDR3 sequence: CASSFYPSRDYEQYF. The CDR3 DNA is TGTGCCAGCAGCTTCTACCCATCCAGGGACTACGAGCAGTACTTC.

The V call is TRBV25-1, the J call TRBJ1-1; maybe TRBD1 (6 bases). The germline V gene encodes CDR1 MGHDK and CDR2 SYGVNS. The ends were cut back, 1 base at V and 4 bases at J, with 25 bases in the middle. This CDR3 comprises 19 residues. The CDR3 DNA sequence: TGTGCCAGCAGTGAATTCCCCGCCGGACAGTGGGGAGTGAGCACTGAAGCTTTCTTT. This gives the protein CASSEFPAGQWGVSTEAFF.

The CDR3 region is CASCREDYGYTF. Written as DNA, the CDR3 is TGTGCCAGCTGCAGGGAAGACTATGGCTACACCTTC. This sequence joins TRBV12-1 and TRBJ1-2. TRBV12-1 is a documented pseudogene. The CDR3 length is 12 residues.